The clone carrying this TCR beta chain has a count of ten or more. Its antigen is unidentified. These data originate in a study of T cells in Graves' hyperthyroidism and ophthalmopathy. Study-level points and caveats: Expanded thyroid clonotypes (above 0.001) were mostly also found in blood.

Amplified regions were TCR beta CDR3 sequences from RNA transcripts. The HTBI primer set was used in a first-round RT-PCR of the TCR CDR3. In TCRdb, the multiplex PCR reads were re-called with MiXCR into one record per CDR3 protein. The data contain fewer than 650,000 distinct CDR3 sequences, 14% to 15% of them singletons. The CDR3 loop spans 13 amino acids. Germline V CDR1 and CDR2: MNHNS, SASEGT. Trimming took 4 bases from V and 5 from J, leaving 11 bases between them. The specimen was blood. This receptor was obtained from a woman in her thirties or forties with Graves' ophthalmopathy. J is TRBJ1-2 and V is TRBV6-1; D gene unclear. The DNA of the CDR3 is TGTGCCAGCAGTGCGACCAAGATGTATGGCTACACCTTC. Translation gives CASSATKMYGYTF.